This T cell receptor (beta chain) comes out of a study of cytomegalovirus exposure and HLA in healthy donors. Across the whole study: Out of 150 million to 200 million T cells, an earlier analysis found some 120 million unique TCR beta sequences in total. Among the 398 genotyped donors, approximately 82% were placed in the Caucasian-associated ancestry cluster.

General study results and limits: The sole available immune exposure information was CMV serostatus. In a later analysis, across HLA loci, associated TCR counts were highest for DRB1, lowest for HLA-C.

Germline values: CDR1 SNHLY, CDR2 FYNNEI. CDR3 length: 14 amino acids. V was clipped by 8 bases and J by 0 bases, with 14 bases between them. Comment on this clone: Its cognate antigen is unknown.

Primers included in the PCR were 60 Vbeta and 13 Jbeta primers. Profiling relied on immunoSEQ multiplex PCR, and the TCRdb table lists in-frame clones only, not all of them. The sample includes roughly 71,000 clones, about 67% of them seen just once. The specimen was PBMCs. This clonotype originated in a human donor in good health. The genes are TRBV2 and TRBJ2-7, with D possibly being TRBD2 (6 bases). The CDR3 reads CASLRGGFSYEQYF. DNA of the CDR3: TGTGCCAGCCTGCGGGGCGGCTTCTCCTACGAGCAGTACTTC.